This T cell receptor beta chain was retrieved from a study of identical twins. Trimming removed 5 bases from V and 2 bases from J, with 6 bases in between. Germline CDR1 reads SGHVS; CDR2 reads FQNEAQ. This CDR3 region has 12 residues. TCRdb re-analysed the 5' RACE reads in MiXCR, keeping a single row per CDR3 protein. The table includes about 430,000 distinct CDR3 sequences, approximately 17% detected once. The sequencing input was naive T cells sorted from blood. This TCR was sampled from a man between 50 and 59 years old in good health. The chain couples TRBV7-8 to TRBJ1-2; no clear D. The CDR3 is CASSVDNYGYTF. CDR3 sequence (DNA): TGTGCCAGCAGCGTGGACAACTATGGCTACACCTTC. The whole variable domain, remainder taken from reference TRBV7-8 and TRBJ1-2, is GAGVSQSPRYKVAKRGQDVALRCDPISGHVSLFWYQQALGQGPEFLTYFQNEAQLDKSGLPSDRFFAERPEGSVSTLKIQRTQQEDSAVYLCASSVDNYGYTFGSGTRLTVV.